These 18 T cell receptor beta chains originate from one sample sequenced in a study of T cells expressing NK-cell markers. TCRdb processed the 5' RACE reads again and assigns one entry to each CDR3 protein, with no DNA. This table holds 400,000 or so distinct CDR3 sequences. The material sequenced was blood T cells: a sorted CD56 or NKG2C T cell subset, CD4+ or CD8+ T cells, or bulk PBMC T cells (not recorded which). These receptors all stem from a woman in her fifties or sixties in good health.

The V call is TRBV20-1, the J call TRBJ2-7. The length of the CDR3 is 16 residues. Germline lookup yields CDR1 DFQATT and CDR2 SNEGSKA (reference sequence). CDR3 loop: CSARGTLAVSSYEQYF.

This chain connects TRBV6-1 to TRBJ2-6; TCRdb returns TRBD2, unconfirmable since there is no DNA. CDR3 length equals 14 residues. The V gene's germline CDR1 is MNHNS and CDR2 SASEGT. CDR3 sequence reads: CASRLAVSVNVLTF.

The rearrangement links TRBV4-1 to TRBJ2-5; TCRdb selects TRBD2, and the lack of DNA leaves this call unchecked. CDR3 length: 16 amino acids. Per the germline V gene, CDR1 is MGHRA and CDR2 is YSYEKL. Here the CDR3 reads CASSLLGTSPQETQYF.

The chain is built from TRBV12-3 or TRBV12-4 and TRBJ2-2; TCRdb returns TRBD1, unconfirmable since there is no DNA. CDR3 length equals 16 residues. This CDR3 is CASSLRGTLNTGELFF.

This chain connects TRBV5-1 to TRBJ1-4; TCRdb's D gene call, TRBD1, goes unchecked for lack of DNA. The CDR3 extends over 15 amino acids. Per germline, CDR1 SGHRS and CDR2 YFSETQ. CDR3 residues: CASSLAQGNNEKLFF.

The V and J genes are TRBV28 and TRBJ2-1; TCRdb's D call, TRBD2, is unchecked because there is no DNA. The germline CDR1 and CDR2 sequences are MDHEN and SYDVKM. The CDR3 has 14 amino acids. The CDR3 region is CASSFEGPGDEQFF.

The CDR3 region is CASSLDAHSYEQYF. This rearrangement joins TRBV5-1 to TRBJ2-7. The germline CDR1 and CDR2 sequences are SGHRS and YFSETQ. The CDR3 has 14 residues.

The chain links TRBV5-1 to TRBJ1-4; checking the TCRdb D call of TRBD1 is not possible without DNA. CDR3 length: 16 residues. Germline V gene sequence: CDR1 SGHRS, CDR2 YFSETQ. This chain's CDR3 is CASSLAPQGFSEKLFF.

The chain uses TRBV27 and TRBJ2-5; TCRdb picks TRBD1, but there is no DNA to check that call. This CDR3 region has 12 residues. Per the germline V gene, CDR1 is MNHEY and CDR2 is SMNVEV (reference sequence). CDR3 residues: CATRGDQETQYF.

Here the CDR3 reads CATSRDSLDRNYGYTF. The chain couples TRBV15 to TRBJ1-2; there is no DNA to check the TCRdb D call of TRBD1. The CDR3 totals 16 residues. The germline CDR1 and CDR2 sequences are LNHNV and YYDKDF (reference sequence).

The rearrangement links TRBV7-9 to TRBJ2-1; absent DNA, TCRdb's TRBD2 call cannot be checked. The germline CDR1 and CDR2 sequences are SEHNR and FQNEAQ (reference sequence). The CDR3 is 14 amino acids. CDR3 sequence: CASSALAGENEQFF.

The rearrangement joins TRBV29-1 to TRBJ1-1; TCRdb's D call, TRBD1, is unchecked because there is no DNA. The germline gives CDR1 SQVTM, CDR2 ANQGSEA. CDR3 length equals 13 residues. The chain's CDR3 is CSVGDRVVAEAFF.

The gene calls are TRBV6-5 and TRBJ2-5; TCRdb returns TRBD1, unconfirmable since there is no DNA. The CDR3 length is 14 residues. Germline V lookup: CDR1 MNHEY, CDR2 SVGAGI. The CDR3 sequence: CASSSQGSPKGQYF.

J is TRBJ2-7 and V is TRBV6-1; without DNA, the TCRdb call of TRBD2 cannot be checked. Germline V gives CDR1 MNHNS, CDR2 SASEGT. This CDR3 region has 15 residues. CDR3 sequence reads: CASSEGASGRYEQYF.

The CDR3: CASSSFEAGAGELFF. V gene TRBV5-1 combines with J gene TRBJ2-2; TCRdb designates TRBD2, a call that cannot be tested without DNA. Germline V gene lookup returns CDR1 SGHRS and CDR2 YFSETQ. This CDR3 is built from 15 residues.

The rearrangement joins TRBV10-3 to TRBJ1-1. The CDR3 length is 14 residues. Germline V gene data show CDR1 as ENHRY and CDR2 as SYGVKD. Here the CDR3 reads CAISESFANTEAFF.

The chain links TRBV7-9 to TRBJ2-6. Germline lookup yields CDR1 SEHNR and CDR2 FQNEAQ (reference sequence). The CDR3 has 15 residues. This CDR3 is CASSPESSGANVLTF.

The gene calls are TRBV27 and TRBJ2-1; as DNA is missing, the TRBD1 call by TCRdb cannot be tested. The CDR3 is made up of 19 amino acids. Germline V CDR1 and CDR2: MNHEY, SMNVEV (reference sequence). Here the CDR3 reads CASSFRLLGGQGAYNEQFF.